Given below is one T cell receptor (beta chain) in context. Sequenced by immunoSEQ multiplex PCR; TCRdb stores in-frame clones only, minus some. The data hold about 1.4 million clones, with more than 95% observed a single time. Within Nashville, Tennessee resided all donors, each a Caucasian adult. The data belong to a study of shared clonotypes between healthy human individuals. Germline assignment: CDR1 SQVTM and CDR2 ANQGSEA. The CDR3 spans 16 residues. The V end lost 0 bases, the J end lost 6 bases, and 21 bases lay between the germline ends. Sequenced sample: naive CD4+ T cells sorted from blood. Regarding subset: CD45RA+ positively selected. The chain combines TRBV29-1 with TRBJ2-7; D possibly corresponds to TRBD2 (7 bases). The TCR sequence derives from a man aged 25-45 years in good health. The CDR3 loop is CSVEDPGGLASGEQYF. CDR3 sequence (DNA): TGCAGCGTTGAAGACCCCGGGGGGCTGGCTTCGGGCGAGCAGTACTTC.